Below, 19 T cell receptor beta chains from the same sample are listed, as sequenced in a study of CD8+CD57+ T cells in acquired aplastic anemia. TCR beta VDJ combinations and CDR3 sequences were profiled from genomic DNA. From the reads, TCRdb called clonotypes with MiXCR, one entry per CDR3 protein. The repertoire includes about 140,000 distinct CDR3 sequences, 41% of them detected once, and roughly 8.4% sits in the top ten. The sample was sorted CD4+, CD8+, or CD8+CD57+ T cells (not recorded which) from PBMCs. These receptors all come from a human donor in good health, serving as a control.

This clonotype has a count of ten or more. This chain links TRBV3-1 with TRBJ1-6; D unresolved. Germline loops: CDR1 LGHDT, CDR2 YNNKEL (reference sequence). This CDR3 has 15 amino acids. V lost 1 base, J lost 10 bases, and 14 bases lay in between. As DNA, the CDR3 is TGTGCCAGCAGCCAAGGGGCCTTAATAAACTCACCCCTCCACTTT. Translated, it gives CASSQGALINSPLHF.

The chain carries TRBV19 and TRBJ1-6; TRBD1 agrees at 8 bases. The CDR3 extends over 14 amino acids. Germline assignment: CDR1 LNHDA and CDR2 SQIVND (reference sequence). The V gene end was trimmed by 5 bases and the J gene end by 8 bases; junction bases not matched to a gene: 5. CDR3 sequence reads: CASSRQGFHSPLHF. As DNA, the CDR3 is TGTGCCAGTAGTCGACAGGGGTTTCATTCACCCCTCCACTTT.

The chain employs TRBV10-3 and TRBJ2-7, with D tentatively TRBD1 (5 bases). The ends were cut back, 6 bases at V and 1 base at J, with 10 bases in the middle. The CDR3 is 13 amino acids. Germline-derived CDR1 and CDR2 are ENHRY and SYGVKD. The CDR3 loop is CAISSRTSYEQYF. CDR3 in DNA: TGTGCCATCAGCTCAAGGACATCCTACGAGCAGTACTTC.

V is TRBV5-1 and J is TRBJ1-5, with TRBD1 matching over 7 bases. V was clipped by 4 bases and J by 9 bases; unmatched bases: 7. From germline, CDR1 is SGHRS and CDR2 YFSETQ. This CDR3 is 13 amino acids long. In DNA, the CDR3 is TGCGCCAGCAGCGAACAGGGGTATAGGCCCCAGCATTTT. It is translated as CASSEQGYRPQHF. Looking up the rest from reference TRBV5-1 and TRBJ1-5 gives the full variable domain: KAGVTQTPRYLIKTRGQQVTLSCSPISGHRSVSWYQQTPGQGLQFLFEYFSETQRNKGNFPGRFSGRQFSNSRSEMNVSTLELGDSALYLCASSEQGYRPQHFGDGTRLSIL.

This clonotype was recorded once. This clone may be a read error of a much larger clone one base away. The chain combines TRBV12-3 or TRBV12-4 with TRBJ2-1, with 10 bases identical to TRBD2. CDR3 size: 15 residues. Trimming cost V 7 bases and J 7 bases; bases outside gene matches: 10. The CDR3 here is CASTTFLTSGNEQFF. The DNA of the CDR3 is TGTGCCAGCACTACCTTCTTGACTAGCGGGAATGAGCAGTTCTTC.

This clonotype was seen many times. This chain joins TRBV2 and TRBJ1-2; D possibly corresponds to TRBD1 (5 bases). The ends were cut back, 8 bases at V and 8 bases at J, with 12 bases in the middle. The germline gives CDR1 SNHLY, CDR2 FYNNEI. The CDR3 has 11 residues. The CDR3 DNA reads TGTGCCAGCGACCGGGGGTACGGCTACACCTTC. This sequence encodes CASDRGYGYTF.

This clonotype appeared a few times. The chain recombines TRBV5-5 with TRBJ1-1, with D perhaps TRBD1 (5 bases). V was shortened by 5 bases and J by 0 bases, with 17 bases between the two germline ends. Germline V gene data show CDR1 as SGHKS and CDR2 as YYEKEE (reference sequence). This CDR3 has 16 residues. CDR3 sequence reads: CASRRGGGEMNTEAFF. The DNA for the CDR3 is TGTGCCAGCAGGCGCGGGGGGGGGGAGATGAACACTGAAGCTTTCTTT.

This clonotype appeared many times. The CDR3, as DNA: TGCGCCAGCAGCTTGGGTGTTGAAAACACTGAAGCTTTCTTT. Protein sequence: CASSLGVENTEAFF. This chain links TRBV5-1 with TRBJ1-1; D is uncertain. From germline, CDR1 is SGHRS and CDR2 YFSETQ. V lost 0 bases and J 2 bases, leaving 8 bases between the germline ends. The CDR3 is made up of 14 amino acids.

This clonotype was found many times. The CDR3 bases are TGCGCCAGCAGCCAAGATGGGGACGGTTATCAGCCCCAGCATTTT. Translation: CASSQDGDGYQPQHF. The rearrangement joins TRBV4-1 to TRBJ1-5; D perhaps matches TRBD1 (5 bases). This CDR3 spans 15 amino acids. Germline CDR1 and CDR2: MGHRA and YSYEKL. V lost 0 bases to trimming and J lost 5 bases, with 11 bases between them.

There are a few counts of this clonotype. V and J are TRBV27 and TRBJ1-2; D is unclear. The V end was cut by 3 bases, the J end by 4 bases, with 9 bases between. There are 13 residues in the CDR3. Germline V gives CDR1 MNHEY, CDR2 SMNVEV (reference sequence). The CDR3 protein is CASSFSPTYGYTF. Here the CDR3 DNA reads TGTGCCAGCAGTTTCTCCCCCACCTATGGCTACACCTTC.

The table lists this clonotype with many counts. The chain links TRBV6-1 to TRBJ1-3; D unresolved. Germline V gene lookup returns CDR1 MNHNS and CDR2 SASEGT. V lost 8 bases and J 0 bases, leaving 8 bases between the germline ends. CDR3 length equals 13 residues. This CDR3 is CASAQNSGNTIYF. Here the CDR3 DNA reads TGTGCCAGCGCACAGAACTCTGGAAACACCATATATTTT.

The genes are TRBV2 and TRBJ1-4; a weak D match, TRBD1 (6 bases). The germline CDR1 and CDR2 sequences are SNHLY and FYNNEI. CDR3 size: 15 residues. Trimming shortened V by 6 bases and J by 5 bases, and 16 bases separated the two germline ends. CDR3 nucleotides: TGTGCCAGCAGGAGACTACAGGGCTTCAATGAAAAACTGTTTTTT. It yields the protein CASRRLQGFNEKLFF.

At least ten counts were recorded for this clonotype. The DNA of the CDR3 is TGCGCCAGCAGCTTAGATAGTCGAAGTCAAGCTTTCTTT. It is translated as CASSLDSRSQAFF. V usage is TRBV5-1 and J usage is TRBJ1-1, with unresolved D. The CDR3 consists of 13 residues. Germline V gene sequence: CDR1 SGHRS, CDR2 YFSETQ. With 2 bases removed from V and 9 bases from J, the gap between germline ends came to 14 bases. Full variable domain (remainder filled in from reference TRBV5-1 and TRBJ1-1): KAGVTQTPRYLIKTRGQQVTLSCSPISGHRSVSWYQQTPGQGLQFLFEYFSETQRNKGNFPGRFSGRQFSNSRSEMNVSTLELGDSALYLCASSLDSRSQAFFGQGTRLTVV.

With regard to this clonotype: This may come from a read error, since a much larger clone is one base off. The DNA of the CDR3 is TGTGCTAGTGGTTTGGTAGGAAGCAACTATGGCTACACCTTC. It codes for CASGLVGSNYGYTF. This chain connects TRBV12-5 to TRBJ1-2; D gene ambiguous. CDR1 is LGHNT, CDR2 FRNRAP, per germline. V lost 0 bases and J lost 2, with 7 bases in between. The CDR3 has 14 amino acids. The full variable domain, its missing parts supplied by reference TRBV12-5 and TRBJ1-2, is DARVTQTPRHKVTEMGQEVTMRCQPILGHNTVFWYRQTMMQGLELLAYFRNRAPLDDSGMPKDRFSAEMPDATLATLKIQPSEPRDSAVYFCASGLVGSNYGYTFGSGTRLTVV.

The chain joins TRBV24-1 to TRBJ2-5; D not certain. The CDR3 contains 14 residues. The V end was cut by 3 bases, the J end by 0 bases, with 7 bases between. The germline V gene has CDR1 KGHDR and CDR2 SFDVKD. CDR3 sequence: CATSDRQYQETQYF. The CDR3 DNA follows: TGTGCCACCAGTGATAGACAATACCAAGAGACCCAGTACTTC.

The sample holds many counts of this clonotype. The CDR3 DNA is TGCGCCAGCAGCGCGGGACTAGCGGGAGTGGCGCAGTTCTTC. It encodes CASSAGLAGVAQFF. This sequence joins TRBV5-1 and TRBJ2-1; 14 bases fit TRBD2. Germline loops: CDR1 SGHRS, CDR2 YFSETQ. V trimming: 4 bases; J trimming: 12 bases; junction bases outside the gene matches: 6. The CDR3 is 14 amino acids.

The genes are TRBV3-1 and TRBJ2-3, with 8 bases identical to TRBD2. Germline CDR1 reads LGHDT; CDR2 reads YNNKEL (reference sequence). The CDR3 has 17 amino acids. The J segment lost 2 bases and the V segment lost 4 bases, leaving 11 bases of the junction unmatched. The CDR3 here is CASSPRDSGVYTDTQYF. The CDR3 coding sequence is TGTGCCAGCAGCCCGCGGGATAGCGGGGTCTACACAGATACGCAGTATTTT.

A remark on this clonotype: A read error may be the cause here, since a much bigger clone is one base away. This sequence joins TRBV20-1 and TRBJ2-4; weak D call: TRBD2 (5 bases). V was cut by 4 bases and J by 13 bases, with 26 bases left in between. The CDR3 spans 15 residues. CDR1 DFQATT and CDR2 SNEGSKA come from the germline V gene (reference sequence). In nucleotides, the CDR3 is TGCAGTGCTACCCTCGGGGATAGCTCCTACAATGAGCAGTACTTC. It translates to CSATLGDSSYNEQYF.

Regarding this clonotype: A much larger clone lies one base from this, so it may be a read error. The genes are TRBV6-1 and TRBJ1-2; TRBD1 might be the D (6 bases). This CDR3 is 15 amino acids long. V was cut by 4 bases and J by 4 bases, with 16 bases left in between. CDR1 MNHNS and CDR2 SASEGT come from the germline V gene. The CDR3 region is CASSVLGGRSYGYTF. CDR3 coding DNA: TGTGCCAGCAGTGTCCTCGGGGGGCGAAGCTATGGCTACACCTTC.